This paragraph covers one T cell receptor (beta chain) sequence. This sample stems from a study of blood T cell repertoires in COVID-19. Study-level background: Material from acute and convalescent COVID-19 was sourced from the United States, Italy and Spain. T cells, B-cell-depleted T cells, or PBMCs provided the cDNA or gDNA that served as material.

Sequencing used immunoSEQ multiplex PCR; TCRdb keeps in-frame clones, though not all of them. This table holds 35,000 to 55,000 clones, roughly 84% found once. The CDR3 has 13 residues. The germline V gene encodes CDR1 SGHKS and CDR2 YYEKEE (reference sequence). V lost 2 bases and J lost 2, with 8 bases in between. Sequences were obtained from peripheral blood. The chain joins TRBV5-5 to TRBJ2-7; D is undetermined. This TCR came from a woman in her 70s with acute or convalescent COVID-19. The CDR3 loop is CASSLEYAYEQYF. The CDR3, as DNA: TGTGCCAGCAGCTTAGAGTACGCCTACGAGCAGTACTTC. The full variable domain, completed using reference TRBV5-5 and TRBJ2-7, is DAGVTQSPTHLIKTRGQQVTLRCSPISGHKSVSWYQQVLGQGPQFIFQYYEKEERGRGNFPDRFSARQFPNYSSELNVNALLLGDSALYLCASSLEYAYEQYFGPGTRLTVT.